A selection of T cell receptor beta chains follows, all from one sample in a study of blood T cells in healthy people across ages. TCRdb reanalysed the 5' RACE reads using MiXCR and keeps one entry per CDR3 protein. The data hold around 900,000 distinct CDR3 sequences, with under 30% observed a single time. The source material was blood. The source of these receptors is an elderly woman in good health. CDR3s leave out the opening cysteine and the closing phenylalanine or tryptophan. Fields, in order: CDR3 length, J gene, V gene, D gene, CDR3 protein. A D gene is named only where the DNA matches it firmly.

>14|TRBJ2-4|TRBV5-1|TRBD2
ASSPGTTLAKNIQY
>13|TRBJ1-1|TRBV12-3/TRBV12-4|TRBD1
ASSLWGTGATEAF
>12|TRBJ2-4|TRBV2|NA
ASGRGGDKNIQY
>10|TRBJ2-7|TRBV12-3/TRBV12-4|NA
AGSFRKGEQY
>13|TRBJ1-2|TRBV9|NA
ASSVVVGQSGGYT
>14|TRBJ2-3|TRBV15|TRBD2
ATSSYGGAQTDTQY
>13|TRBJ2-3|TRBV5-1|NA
ASMLTGILTDTQY
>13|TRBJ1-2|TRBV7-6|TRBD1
ASSPGQDGNNGYT
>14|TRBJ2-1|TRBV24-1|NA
ATSDGRRGGDNEQF
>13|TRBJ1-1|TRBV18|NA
ASSPGGRVNTEAF
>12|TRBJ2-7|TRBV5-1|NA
ASRATQEAWEQY
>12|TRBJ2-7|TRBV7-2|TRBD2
ASSAGTSGYEQY
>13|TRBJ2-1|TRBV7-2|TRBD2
ASSLTSGRYNEQF
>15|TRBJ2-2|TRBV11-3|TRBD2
ASSPGLAGQNTGELF
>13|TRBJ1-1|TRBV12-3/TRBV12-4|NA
ASIPAGQAFTEAF
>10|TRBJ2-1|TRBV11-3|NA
ASSLAPGEQF
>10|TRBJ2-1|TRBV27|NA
ASSIQGDEQF
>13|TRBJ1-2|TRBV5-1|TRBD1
ASSNNRGLNYGYT
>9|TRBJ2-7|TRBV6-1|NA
ASSEMGWQY
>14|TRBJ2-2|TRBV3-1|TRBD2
ASSQTSGGFTGELF
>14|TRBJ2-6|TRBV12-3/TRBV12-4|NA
ASSPLGGTGANVRT
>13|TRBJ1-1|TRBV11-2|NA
ASSFLAGANTEAF
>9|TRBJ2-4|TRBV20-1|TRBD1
SAVLDREQY
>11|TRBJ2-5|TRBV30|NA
AWWTENQETQY
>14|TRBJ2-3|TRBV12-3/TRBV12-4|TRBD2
ASSPWTSGSTDTQY
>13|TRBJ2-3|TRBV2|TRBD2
ASSGLAGGINTQY
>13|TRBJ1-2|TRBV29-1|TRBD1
SPRTGALPNYGYT
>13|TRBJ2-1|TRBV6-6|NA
ASSVRYSSYNEQF
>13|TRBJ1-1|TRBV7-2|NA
ASSLGRTVNTEAF
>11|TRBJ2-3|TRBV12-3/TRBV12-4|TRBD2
ASSGGAGATQY
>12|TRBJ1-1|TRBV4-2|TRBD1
ASSESTGGDEAF
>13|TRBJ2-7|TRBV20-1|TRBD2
SARDSASGRYEQY
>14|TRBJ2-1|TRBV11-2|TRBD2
ASSLDRGIAGGQQF
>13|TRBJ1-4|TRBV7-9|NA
ASSLIQGTNEKLF
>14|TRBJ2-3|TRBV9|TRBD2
ASSVGNSGSTDTQY
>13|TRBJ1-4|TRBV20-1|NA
SARVPSGLNEKLF
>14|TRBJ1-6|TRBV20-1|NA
SARPGGQGINSPLH
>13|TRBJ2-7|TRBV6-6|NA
ASRPGGAGTYEQY
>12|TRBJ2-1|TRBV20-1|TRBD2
SAISGGGGNEQF
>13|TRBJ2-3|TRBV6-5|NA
ASSYEGKSTDTQY
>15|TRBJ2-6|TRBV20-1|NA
SAWDGYSLSGANVLT
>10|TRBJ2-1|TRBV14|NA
ASSQVRNEQF
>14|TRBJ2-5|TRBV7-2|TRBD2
ASSSRLAGGRETQY
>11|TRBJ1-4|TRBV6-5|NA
ASSRGQWEKLF
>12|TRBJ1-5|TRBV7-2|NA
ASSLYGGPQPQH
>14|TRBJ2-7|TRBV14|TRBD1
ASSPYWTPRGHEQY
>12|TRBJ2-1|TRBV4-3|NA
ASSQGAGGQVQF
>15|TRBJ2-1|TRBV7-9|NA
ASSLVIAGGQGNEQF
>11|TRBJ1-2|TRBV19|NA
ASGDTHNYGYT
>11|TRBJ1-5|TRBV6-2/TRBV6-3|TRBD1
ASRRTGRIPQH
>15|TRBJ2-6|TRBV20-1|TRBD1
SAEGQELRSGANVLT
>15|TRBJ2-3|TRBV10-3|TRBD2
AISGTSGAHSTDTQY
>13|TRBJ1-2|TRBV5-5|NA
ASSLPPEEVYGYT